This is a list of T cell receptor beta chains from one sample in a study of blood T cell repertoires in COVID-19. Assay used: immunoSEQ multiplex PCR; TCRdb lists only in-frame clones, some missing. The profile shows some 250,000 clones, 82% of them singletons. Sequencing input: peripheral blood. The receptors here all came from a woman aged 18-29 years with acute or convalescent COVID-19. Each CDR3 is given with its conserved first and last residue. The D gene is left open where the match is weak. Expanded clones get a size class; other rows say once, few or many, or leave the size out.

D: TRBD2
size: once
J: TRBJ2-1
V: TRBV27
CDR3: CASSLSLGLAGGGYNEQFF
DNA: TGTGCCAGCAGTTTATCGCTGGGACTAGCGGGAGGGGGCTACAATGAGCAGTTCTTC

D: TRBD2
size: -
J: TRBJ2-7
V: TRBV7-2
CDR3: CASSFITPGAGRSYEQYF
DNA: TGTGCCAGCAGCTTCATCACCCCAGGAGCGGGAAGAAGCTACGAGCAGTACTTC

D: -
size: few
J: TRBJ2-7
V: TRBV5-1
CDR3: CASSLMRGGTPYEQYF
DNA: TGCGCCAGCAGCCTTATGAGGGGCGGGACCCCCTACGAGCAGTACTTC

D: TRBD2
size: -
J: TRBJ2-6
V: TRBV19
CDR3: CASSIGVRTSLSGANVLTF
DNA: TGTGCCAGTAGTATAGGGGTCCGGACTAGCCTGTCTGGGGCCAACGTCCTGACTTTC

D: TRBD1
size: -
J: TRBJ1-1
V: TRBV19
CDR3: CASSAYDRGLAFF
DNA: TGTGCCAGTAGTGCCTACGACAGGGGGCTTGCTTTCTTT

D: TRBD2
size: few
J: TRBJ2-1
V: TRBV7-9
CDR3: CASSLAPPGLAIYNEQFF
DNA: TGTGCCAGCAGCTTAGCCCCTCCGGGACTAGCGATCTACAATGAGCAGTTCTTC

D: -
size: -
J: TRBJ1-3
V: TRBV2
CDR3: CASTNRQGLSGNTIYF
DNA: TGTGCCAGCACCAACCGGCAGGGGCTCTCTGGAAACACCATATATTTT

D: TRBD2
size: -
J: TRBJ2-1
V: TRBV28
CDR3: CASNGLAGGNEQFF
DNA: TGTGCCAGCAACGGACTAGCCGGGGGCAATGAGCAGTTCTTC

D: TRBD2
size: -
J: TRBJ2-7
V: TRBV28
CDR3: CASSLTSGVSSYEQYF
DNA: TGTGCCAGCAGTTTAACTAGCGGGGTGAGCTCCTACGAGCAGTACTTC

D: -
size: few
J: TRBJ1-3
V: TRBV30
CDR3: CAWSVAGGNTIYF
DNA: TGTGCCTGGAGTGTAGCAGGGGGAAACACCATATATTTT

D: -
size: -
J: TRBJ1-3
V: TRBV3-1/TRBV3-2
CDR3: CASSQDRGTGNTIYF
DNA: TGTGCCAGCAGCCAAGACAGGGGAACTGGAAACACCATATATTTT

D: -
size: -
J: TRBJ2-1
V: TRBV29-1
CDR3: CSVREYEQFF
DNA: TGCAGCGTCCGGGAGTATGAGCAGTTCTTC